Presented here are 2 T cell receptor beta chains from one specimen sequenced in a study of beta chain features in type 1 diabetes. Points from the study as a whole: Type 1 diabetes patients had moderately but significantly shorter TCRB CDR3s in all four CD4+ subsets.

Expressed TCRB transcripts were sequenced, since all the RNA that had been isolated was reverse transcribed. Profiling relied on immunoSEQ multiplex PCR, and the TCRdb table lists in-frame clones only, not all of them. This table has some 660,000 clones, about an eighth appearing once. Their antigen targets remain unknown. Sequenced sample: naive CD4+ T cells from blood. Source of these receptors: a man younger than 35 with type 1 diabetes.

This clone has more than one count but fewer than ten. The gene calls are TRBV19 and TRBJ2-1; possibly TRBD2 for D (6 bases). The V end was cut by 3 bases, the J end by 15 bases, with 18 bases between. Germline V gene lookup returns CDR1 LNHDA and CDR2 SQIVND (reference sequence). The CDR3 length is 13 residues. The CDR3 reads CASSMSSALSAFF. CDR3 DNA: TGTGCCAGTAGTATGTCTAGCGCGTTAAGCGCGTTCTTC.

This clone appeared a few times. V and J are TRBV29-1 and TRBJ2-7; D perhaps matches TRBD2 (8 bases). The CDR3 loop spans 14 amino acids. The V end was cut by 6 bases, the J end by 3 bases, with 18 bases between. Germline-derived CDR1 and CDR2 are SQVTM and ANQGSEA. In nucleotides, the CDR3 is TGCAGCGTGTCGGGGGGGACAGCGAACTACGAGCAGTACTTC. Translated, it gives CSVSGGTANYEQYF.